The source of this TCR beta chain is a study of T cells after yellow fever vaccination. This clonotype showed up just a few times. The CDR3 is 15 residues long. Germline V gene lookup returns CDR1 LGHNA and CDR2 YSLEER. V shed 6 bases and J shed 3 bases, with 17 bases lying between them. TCRdb independently ran MiXCR on the 5' RACE reads; one entry per CDR3 protein. The sample lists 450,000 to 550,000 distinct CDR3 sequences, 21% occurring once. The chain uses TRBV4-3 and TRBJ1-2, with D maybe TRBD1 (6 bases). Sequenced material: PBMCs, taken less than 25 days after the first yellow fever vaccination. This receptor was obtained from a man aged 18 to 29 who received the YFV17D yellow fever vaccine. Here the CDR3 DNA reads TGCGCCAGCAGTTTATGGGGGGGCTCAGACTATGGCTACACCTTC. Residues: CASSLWGGSDYGYTF.